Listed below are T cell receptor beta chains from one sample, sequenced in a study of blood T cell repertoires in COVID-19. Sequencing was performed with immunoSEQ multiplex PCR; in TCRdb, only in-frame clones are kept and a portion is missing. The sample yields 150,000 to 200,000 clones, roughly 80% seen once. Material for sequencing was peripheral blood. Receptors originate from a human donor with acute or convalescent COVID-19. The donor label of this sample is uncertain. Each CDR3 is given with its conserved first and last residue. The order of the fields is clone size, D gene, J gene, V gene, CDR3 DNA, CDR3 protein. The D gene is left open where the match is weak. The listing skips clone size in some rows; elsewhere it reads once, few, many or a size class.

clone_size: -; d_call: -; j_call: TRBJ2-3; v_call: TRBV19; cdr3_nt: TGTGCCACTTCGGGGGGCACAGATACGCAGTATTTT; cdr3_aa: CATSGGTDTQYF
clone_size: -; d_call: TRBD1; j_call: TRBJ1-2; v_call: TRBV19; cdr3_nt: TGTGCCAGTAGTACCCGGGACAGTGCCTTCTATGGCTACACCTTC; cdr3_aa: CASSTRDSAFYGYTF
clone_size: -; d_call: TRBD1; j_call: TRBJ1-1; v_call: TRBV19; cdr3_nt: TGTGCCAGTAGTCGCCGGGACAGGGGTAATGAAGCTTTCTTT; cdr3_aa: CASSRRDRGNEAFF
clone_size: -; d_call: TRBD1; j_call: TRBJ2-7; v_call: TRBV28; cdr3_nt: TGTGCCAGCAGTTGGACAGGGGTTTCCTACGAGCAGTACTTC; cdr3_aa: CASSWTGVSYEQYF
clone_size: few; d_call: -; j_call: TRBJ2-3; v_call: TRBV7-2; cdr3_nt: TGTGCCAGCAGCCTCTCAGCGGATGGGGGCACAGATACGCAGTATTTT; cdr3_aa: CASSLSADGGTDTQYF
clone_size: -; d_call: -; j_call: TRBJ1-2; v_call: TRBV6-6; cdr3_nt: TGTGCCAGCAGTCAAGGACGGGAGAACTATGGCTACACCTTC; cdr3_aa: CASSQGRENYGYTF
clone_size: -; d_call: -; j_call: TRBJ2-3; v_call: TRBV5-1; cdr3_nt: TGCGCCAGCAGCTTGGTCCCCCAGGGCGGCACAGATACGCAGTATTTT; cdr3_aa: CASSLVPQGGTDTQYF
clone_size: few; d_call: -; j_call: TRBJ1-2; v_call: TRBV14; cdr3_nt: TGTGCCAGCAGCCAAGCCGGGGGGGGTGACTATGGCTACACCTTC; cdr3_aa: CASSQAGGGDYGYTF
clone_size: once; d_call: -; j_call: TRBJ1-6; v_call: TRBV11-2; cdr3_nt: TGTGCCAGCAGCTTAGGACAGACACTCTATAATTCACCCCTCCACTTT; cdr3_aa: CASSLGQTLYNSPLHF
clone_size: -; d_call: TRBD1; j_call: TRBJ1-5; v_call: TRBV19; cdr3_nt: TGTGCCAGTAGTACCTTGGGACAGGGTTTTCAGAGGCATTTT; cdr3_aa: CASSTLGQGFQRHF
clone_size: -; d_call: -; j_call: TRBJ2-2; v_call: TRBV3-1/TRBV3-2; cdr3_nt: TGTGCCAGCAGCGTAGGGGAGAACACCGGGGAGCTGTTTTTT; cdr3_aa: CASSVGENTGELFF
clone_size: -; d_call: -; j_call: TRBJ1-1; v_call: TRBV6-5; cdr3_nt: TGTGCCACCAACAGTTTACCTATGAACACTGAAGCTTTCTTT; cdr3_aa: CATNSLPMNTEAFF
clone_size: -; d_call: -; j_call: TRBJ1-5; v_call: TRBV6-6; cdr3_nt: TGTGCCAGCAGTTACTCCTTACAGGACAATCAGCCCCAGCATTTT; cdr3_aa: CASSYSLQDNQPQHF
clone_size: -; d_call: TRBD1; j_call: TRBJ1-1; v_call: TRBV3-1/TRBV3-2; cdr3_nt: TGTGCCAGCAGCCAAAGATTCGGGACAGGGCGCACTGAAGCTTTCTTT; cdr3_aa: CASSQRFGTGRTEAFF
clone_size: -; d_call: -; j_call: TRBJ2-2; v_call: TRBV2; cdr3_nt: TGTGCCAGCAGAAGACTTCCCCCGAGCGGGGAGCTGTTTTTT; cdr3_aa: CASRRLPPSGELFF
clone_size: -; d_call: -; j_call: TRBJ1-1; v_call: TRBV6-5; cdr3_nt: TGTGCCAGCAGTTACCTTGGGGGAGCGGGCACTGAAGCTTTCTTT; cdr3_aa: CASSYLGGAGTEAFF
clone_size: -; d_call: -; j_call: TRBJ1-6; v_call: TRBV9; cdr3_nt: TGTGCCAGCAGCTTCTCGGGGTTGGATTCACCCCTCCACTTT; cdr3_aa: CASSFSGLDSPLHF
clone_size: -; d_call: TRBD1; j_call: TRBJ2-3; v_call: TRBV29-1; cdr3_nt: TGCAGCGTTGTACGACAGGGTACCCTTCGATCGCAGTATTTT; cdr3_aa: CSVVRQGTLRSQYF
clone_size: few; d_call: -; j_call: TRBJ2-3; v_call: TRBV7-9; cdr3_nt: TGTGCCAGCAGCCCCCCCGCAGATACGCAGTATTTT; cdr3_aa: CASSPPADTQYF
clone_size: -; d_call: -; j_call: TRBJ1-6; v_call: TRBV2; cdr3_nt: TGTGCCAGCATTTTGAACAGGGCCACGGGGAATTCACCCCTCCACTTT; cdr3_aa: CASILNRATGNSPLHF
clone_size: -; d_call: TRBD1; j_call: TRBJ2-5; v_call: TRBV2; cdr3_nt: TGTGCCAGCTGTAACCTTCGATTTGGACAGGGAGGCGAGACCCAGTACTTC; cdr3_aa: CASCNLRFGQGGETQYF
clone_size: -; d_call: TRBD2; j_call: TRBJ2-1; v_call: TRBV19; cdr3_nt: TGTGCCAGTAGTAAGGGACTAGCTCACGGGGATGAGCAGTTCTTC; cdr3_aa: CASSKGLAHGDEQFF
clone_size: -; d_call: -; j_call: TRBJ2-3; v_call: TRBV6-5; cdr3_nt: TGTGCCAGCAGACCCCCCAAGGGGACGCAGTATTTT; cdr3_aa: CASRPPKGTQYF
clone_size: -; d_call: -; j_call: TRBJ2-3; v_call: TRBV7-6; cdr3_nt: TGTGCCAGCAGCCCGCGAACTAGCGATACGCAGTATTTT; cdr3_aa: CASSPRTSDTQYF
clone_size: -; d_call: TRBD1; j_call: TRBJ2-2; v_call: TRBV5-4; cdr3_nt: TGTGCCAGCAGCTTATTCAGAGGGACAGCCACCGGGGAGCTGTTTTTT; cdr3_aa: CASSLFRGTATGELFF
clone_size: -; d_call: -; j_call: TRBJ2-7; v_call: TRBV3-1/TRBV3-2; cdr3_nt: TGTGCCAGCAGCCAAGAACAGCAGGGGTTCTACGAGCAGTACTTC; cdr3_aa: CASSQEQQGFYEQYF
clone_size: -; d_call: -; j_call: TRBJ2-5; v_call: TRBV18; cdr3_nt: TGTGCCAGCTCATCGGACAAGGGGCCGGGAGAGACCCAGTACTTC; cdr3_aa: CASSSDKGPGETQYF
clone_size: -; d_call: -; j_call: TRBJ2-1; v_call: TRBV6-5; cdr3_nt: TGTGCCACCCTAGGGGGAGCCCCGTACAATGAGCAGTTCTTC; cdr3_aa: CATLGGAPYNEQFF
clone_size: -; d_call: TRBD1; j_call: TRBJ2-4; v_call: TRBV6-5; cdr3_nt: TGTGCCAGCGAGACAGGGAACGTCGGCATTCAGTACTTC; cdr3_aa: CASETGNVGIQYF
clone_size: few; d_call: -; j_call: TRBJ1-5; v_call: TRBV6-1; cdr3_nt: TGTGCCAGCAGTGAACTCGCGTGGCGGTACTATAGCAATCAGCCCCAGCATTTT; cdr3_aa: CASSELAWRYYSNQPQHF
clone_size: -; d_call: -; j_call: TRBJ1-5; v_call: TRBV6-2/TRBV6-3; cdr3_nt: TGTGCCAGCAGTTACTCTATCGAAATCGGGCAGCCCCAGCATTTT; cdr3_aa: CASSYSIEIGQPQHF
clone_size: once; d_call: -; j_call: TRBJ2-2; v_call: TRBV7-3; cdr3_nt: TGTGCCAGCAGTCGTGACACGACCGCATCGAACACCGGGGAGCTGTTTTTT; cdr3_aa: CASSRDTTASNTGELFF
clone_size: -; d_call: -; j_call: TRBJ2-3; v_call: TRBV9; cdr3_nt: TGTGCCAGCAGCGTAGCCGGCAGGACAGCAGGGACAGATACGCAGTATTTT; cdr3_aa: CASSVAGRTAGTDTQYF
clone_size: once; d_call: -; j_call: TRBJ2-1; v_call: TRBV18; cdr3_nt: TGTGCCAGCTCACAAGCTCGACTGAGGGAGCAGTTCTTC; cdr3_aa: CASSQARLREQFF
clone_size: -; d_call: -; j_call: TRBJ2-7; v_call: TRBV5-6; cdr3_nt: TGTGCCAGCAGCTCCCGAAACACGTACGAGCAGTACTTC; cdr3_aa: CASSSRNTYEQYF
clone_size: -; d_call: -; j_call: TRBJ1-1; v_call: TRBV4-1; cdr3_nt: TGCGCCAGCAGCCATGTACAGGGGAACACTGAAGCTTTCTTT; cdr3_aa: CASSHVQGNTEAFF
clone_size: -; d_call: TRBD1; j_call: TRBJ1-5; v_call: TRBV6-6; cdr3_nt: TGTGCCAGCAGGATGGGACAGGATAGCAATCAGCCCCAGCATTTT; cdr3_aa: CASRMGQDSNQPQHF
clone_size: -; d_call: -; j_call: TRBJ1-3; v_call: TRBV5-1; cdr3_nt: TGCGCCAGCAGCTTGGGCCCACCGGGGGCTGGAAACACCATATATTTT; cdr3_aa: CASSLGPPGAGNTIYF
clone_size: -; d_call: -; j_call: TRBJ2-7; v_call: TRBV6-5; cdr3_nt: TGTGCCAGCAGTTATCGTGTTAACTCCTACGAGCAGTACTTC; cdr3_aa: CASSYRVNSYEQYF
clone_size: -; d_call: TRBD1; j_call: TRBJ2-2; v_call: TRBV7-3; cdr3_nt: TGTGCCAGCAGCGCCGACAGGGAGTTGGCCGGGGAGCTGTTTTTT; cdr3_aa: CASSADRELAGELFF
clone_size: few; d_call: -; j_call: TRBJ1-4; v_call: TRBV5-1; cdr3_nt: TGCGCCAGCAGACCCAACAGGGTAACTAATGAAAAACTGTTTTTT; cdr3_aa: CASRPNRVTNEKLFF
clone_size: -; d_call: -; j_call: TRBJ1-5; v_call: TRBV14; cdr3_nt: TGTGCCAGCAGCCAAGATCTGGTCGGGAGGGGGGCTCCGTCTGGGTTCAATCAGCCCCAGCATTTT; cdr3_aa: CASSQDLVGRGAPSGFNQPQHF
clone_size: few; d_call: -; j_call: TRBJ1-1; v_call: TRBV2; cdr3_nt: TGTGCCAGCAGTGAATTATCGTCCAGGCGTGCCGAAGCTTTCTTT; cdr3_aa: CASSELSSRRAEAFF
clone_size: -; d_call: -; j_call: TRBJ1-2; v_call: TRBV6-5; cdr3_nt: TGTGCCAGCAGTTACTCAGGGCGGGATGGCTACACCTTC; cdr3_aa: CASSYSGRDGYTF